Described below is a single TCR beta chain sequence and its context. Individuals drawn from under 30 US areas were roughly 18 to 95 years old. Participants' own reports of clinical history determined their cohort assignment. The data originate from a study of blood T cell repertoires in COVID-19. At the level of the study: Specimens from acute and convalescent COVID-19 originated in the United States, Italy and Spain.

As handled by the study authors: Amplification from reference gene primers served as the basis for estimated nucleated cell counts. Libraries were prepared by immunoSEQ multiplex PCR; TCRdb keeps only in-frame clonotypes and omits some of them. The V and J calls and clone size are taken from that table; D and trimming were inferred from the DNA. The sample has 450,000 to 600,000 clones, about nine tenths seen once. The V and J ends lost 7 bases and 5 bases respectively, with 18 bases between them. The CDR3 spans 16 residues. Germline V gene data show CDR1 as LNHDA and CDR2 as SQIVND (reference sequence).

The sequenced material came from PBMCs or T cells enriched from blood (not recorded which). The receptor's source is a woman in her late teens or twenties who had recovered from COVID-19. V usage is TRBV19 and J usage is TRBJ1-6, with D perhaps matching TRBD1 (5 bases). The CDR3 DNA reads TGTGCCAGTAAGTCGACCGGGGACTCAAATAATTCACCCCTCCACTTT. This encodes CASKSTGDSNNSPLHF.